Sequencing of this T cell receptor (beta chain) was carried out in a study of tumor and adjacent non-tumor tissue in lung cancer. The overall study: Some 3.9 million productive TCRbeta reads were obtained per sample on average. Notes on the study in general: Shorter survival was associated with higher TCR diversity in tumors. Significantly higher TCR diversity was found in tumor than normal lung.

Three rounds of nested PCR, following a modified ARM-PCR protocol, produced the TCRbeta library. In TCRdb, the multiplex PCR reads were re-called with MiXCR into one record per CDR3 protein. The sample holds approximately 100,000 distinct CDR3 sequences, less than 75% seen once. The template was RNA from unsorted bulk tissue. More than 3 cm separated this lung sample from the edge of the tumor. The table lists this clonotype with many counts. The antigen remains undetermined. From germline, CDR1 is KGHDR and CDR2 SFDVKD. The CDR3 extends over 15 amino acids. V lost 4 bases to trimming and J lost 6 bases, with 14 bases between them.

The V call is TRBV24-1, the J call TRBJ2-2, with D perhaps TRBD2 (6 bases). The source of this sequence is a man younger than 45 with non-small cell lung cancer. Material: distant non-tumor lung tissue. The CDR3 DNA reads as TGTGCCACCAGTGACCCTACCGGGAGATCCGGGGAGCTGTTTTTT. It is translated as CATSDPTGRSGELFF.